Listed below are T cell receptor beta chains from one sample, sequenced in a study of cytomegalovirus exposure and HLA in healthy donors. Some clones are missing from TCRdb's copy, which holds only in-frame ones; the method was immunoSEQ multiplex PCR. With approximately 170,000 clones in the sample, the ten largest clones hold about 0.8%. Sequenced material: PBMCs. These receptors came from a woman aged 18-29 years in good health and CMV-seropositive. Each CDR3 is given without its conserved first and last residue.

V	J	CDR3
TRBV6-4	TRBJ2-3	ASSDSIESDTQY
TRBV28	TRBJ1-5	ASSIPRRGGSNQPQH
TRBV14	TRBJ1-2	ASSQGLSRAGGYT
TRBV5-6	TRBJ1-6	ASSSLYSPLH
TRBV29-1	TRBJ2-3	SVLSQRGTDTQY
TRBV19	TRBJ1-2	ASSIPTDGYT
TRBV4-3	TRBJ2-7	ASSQDFQAYEQY
TRBV6-1	TRBJ2-7	ASSERAGGLSYEQY
TRBV7-9	TRBJ2-5	ASNTGLRQETQY
TRBV25-1	TRBJ1-3	ASRQVTENTIY
TRBV11-2	TRBJ1-3	ASSPRTGGLGNTIY
TRBV5-4	TRBJ2-3	ASSLAVLAGEADTQY
TRBV5-1	TRBJ2-7	ASSPTSGSLYEQY
TRBV12-2	TRBJ1-2	ASRLGQGYGYT
TRBV13	TRBJ2-7	ASSSKQGWEYEQY
TRBV2	TRBJ2-3	ASSPRLGSTDTQY
TRBV27	TRBJ1-1	ASSLSPGGTTEAF
TRBV7-9	TRBJ2-4	ASSTGTSGRLAKNIQY
TRBV4-2	TRBJ2-5	ASSLGAGEETQY
TRBV6-1	TRBJ2-2	ASSTGQDTGELF
TRBV27	TRBJ2-7	ASSFSGQGLYEQY
TRBV28	TRBJ2-7	ASSFTSSYEQY
TRBV5-6	TRBJ2-1	ASSYGPGGSHNEQF
TRBV4-2	TRBJ2-4	ASSQVLGGRTTKNIQY
TRBV7-2	TRBJ1-5	ASSPSGNSNQPQH
TRBV7-2	TRBJ1-5	ASSLGGPQPQH